This T cell receptor beta chain is drawn from a study of response to subunit inactivated influenza vaccine. General study points: T cells newly recruited by each seasonal influenza vaccination are few, the authors suggested.

This clonotype was detected only a few times. Antigen specificity is unknown. In TCRdb, the RT-PCR reads were re-called with MiXCR into one record per CDR3 protein. The table has 710,000 or so distinct CDR3 sequences, around a sixth seen once. Sample: PBMCs from blood, taken 11 to 12 days after vaccination. The source of this sequence is a man aged 45 to 65 who received an inactivated influenza vaccine.

The CDR3: CASSRTNTATYEQYF. CDR3 bases: TGTGCCAGCAGCCGGACCAATACGGCGACCTACGAGCAGTACTTC. The chain is built from TRBV4-2 and TRBJ2-7; D gene uncertain. V lost 4 bases, J lost 2 bases, and 15 bases lay in between. Germline V CDR1 and CDR2: LGHNA, YNFKEQ. The CDR3 totals 15 residues.